This T cell receptor beta chain came from a study of cytomegalovirus exposure and HLA in healthy donors. Overall study results and limits: A later analysis showed TCR association rates differing by HLA locus, peaking at DRB1 and lowest at HLA-C.

PCR amplification relied on 60 Vbeta primers (plus 13 Jbeta primers). TCRdb's table, derived via immunoSEQ multiplex PCR, lists solely in-frame clones and lacks some. The table shows tens of thousands of clones, with over 65% occurring only once. A note on this clone: Its antigen is unknown.

This CDR3 is 21 amino acids long. Deletions cut 0 bases from V and 9 bases from J, with 34 bases between. Per germline, CDR1 SGHRS and CDR2 YFSETQ. The receptor was derived from a man aged 45 to 65 in good health and CMV-seronegative. This chain links TRBV5-1 with TRBJ2-1, with D maybe TRBD1 (5 bases). The sequencing sample was made of PBMCs. Here the CDR3 reads CASSLGADTFQGRISSREQFF. The CDR3 DNA is TGCGCCAGCAGCTTGGGGGCGGACACCTTCCAGGGTCGGATTTCTTCGCGTGAGCAGTTCTTC.